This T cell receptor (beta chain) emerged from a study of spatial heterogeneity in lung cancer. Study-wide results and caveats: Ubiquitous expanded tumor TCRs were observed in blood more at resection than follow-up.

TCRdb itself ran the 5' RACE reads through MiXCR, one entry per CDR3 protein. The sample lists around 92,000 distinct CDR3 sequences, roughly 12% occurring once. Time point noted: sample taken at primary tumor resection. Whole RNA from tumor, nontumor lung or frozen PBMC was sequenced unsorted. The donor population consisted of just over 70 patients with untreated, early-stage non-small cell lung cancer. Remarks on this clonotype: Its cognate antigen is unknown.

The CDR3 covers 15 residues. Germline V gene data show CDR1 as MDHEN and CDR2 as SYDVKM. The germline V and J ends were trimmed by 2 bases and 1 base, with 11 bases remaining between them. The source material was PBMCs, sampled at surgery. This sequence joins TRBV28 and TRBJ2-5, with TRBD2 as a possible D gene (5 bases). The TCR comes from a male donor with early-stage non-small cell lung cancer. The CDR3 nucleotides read TGTGCCAGCAGTTTAAGCGGACTGGCCCAAGAGACCCAGTACTTC. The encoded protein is CASSLSGLAQETQYF.